The 16 T cell receptor beta chains reported below all come from one sample, sequenced in a study of OX40 agonist ivuxolimab in advanced cancers. The data were produced by immunoSEQ multiplex PCR, yet TCRdb's version contains in-frame clones alone and is incomplete. The sample lists 25,000 to 40,000 clones; around 87% were seen once. The sequencing here drew on CD4+ or CD8+ T cells sorted from blood, taken in a trial of the OX40 agonist ivuxolimab. The receptors were sampled from an adult with an advanced solid tumor such as melanoma, head and neck, liver or kidney cancer.

The genes are TRBV14 and TRBJ2-2; maybe TRBD1 (5 bases). Trimming removed 2 bases from V and 8 bases from J, with 12 bases in between. CDR1 is SGHDN, CDR2 FVKESK, per germline. CDR3 length: 14 residues. This chain's CDR3 is CASSQLHWTGELFF. The CDR3 coding sequence is TGTGCCAGCAGCCAATTGCATTGGACAGGGGAGCTGTTTTTT.

The chain couples TRBV27 to TRBJ2-7; tentatively, D is TRBD2 (5 bases). Deletions cut 2 bases from V and 2 bases from J, with 7 bases between. Per the germline V gene, CDR1 is MNHEY and CDR2 is SMNVEV (reference sequence). The CDR3 extends over 13 amino acids. CDR3 sequence (DNA): TGTGCCAGCAGTTTAGGGCGGGCCTACGAGCAGTACTTC. This encodes CASSLGRAYEQYF.

This clone appeared a single time. V is TRBV27 and J is TRBJ2-7; weak D call: TRBD1 (5 bases). The V and J ends lost 0 bases and 12 bases respectively, with 12 bases between them. The CDR3 loop spans 12 amino acids. CDR1 MNHEY and CDR2 SMNVEV come from the germline V gene (reference sequence). The CDR3 DNA reads TGTGCCAGCAGTTTATCGGGGCCTGTCCTGTACTTC. Amino acids: CASSLSGPVLYF.

V is TRBV5-6 and J is TRBJ2-7; D may be TRBD2 (5 bases). With 1 base removed from V and 1 base from J, the gap between germline ends came to 15 bases. The CDR3 runs 16 residues. Germline CDR1 SGHDT, CDR2 YYEEEE. CDR3 bases: TGTGCCAGCAGCTTGACTCCTCGATGGAGGTCCTACGAGCAGTACTTC. Amino acids: CASSLTPRWRSYEQYF.

This clone showed up just once. The rearrangement uses TRBV19 and TRBJ2-7, with 10 bases that match TRBD1. This CDR3 region has 12 residues. Losses at the gene ends were 10 bases for V and 3 bases for J; bases not matched to a gene: 3. CDR1 and CDR2 from the germline V gene are LNHDA and SQIVND (reference sequence). DNA of the CDR3: TGTGCCACCGGACAGGGGGACTACGAGCAGTACTTC. Its translation: CATGQGDYEQYF.

The chain carries TRBV29-1 and TRBJ1-1; D call uncertain. The CDR3 is made up of 15 amino acids. The V end lost 3 bases, the J end lost 0 bases, and 14 bases lay between the germline ends. Germline V CDR1 and CDR2: SQVTM, ANQGSEA. The CDR3 DNA is TGCAGCGTTGATTGGCAGAACGCTCTGAACACTGAAGCTTTCTTT. Its translation: CSVDWQNALNTEAFF.

The chain couples TRBV7-9 to TRBJ2-1; a weak D match, TRBD1 (6 bases). V was cut by 7 bases and J by 6 bases, with 19 bases left in between. The CDR3 consists of 15 residues. Germline V lookup: CDR1 SEHNR, CDR2 FQNEAQ (reference sequence). The CDR3 sequence: CASTTPQGPVNEQFF. CDR3 coding DNA: TGTGCCAGCACCACACCACAGGGACCTGTCAATGAGCAGTTCTTC.

The genes are TRBV7-9 and TRBJ1-4; D gene uncertain. Germline values: CDR1 SEHNR, CDR2 FQNEAQ (reference sequence). This CDR3 is 15 amino acids long. V lost 1 base and J 4 bases, leaving 10 bases between the germline ends. The CDR3 DNA sequence: TGTGCCAGCAGCTTAGTTTGGGAATTTAATGAAAAACTGTTTTTT. This encodes CASSLVWEFNEKLFF.

The CDR3 reads CAWNEAGLGDTQYF. CDR3 in DNA: TGTGCCTGGAATGAGGCAGGCTTAGGAGATACGCAGTATTTT. The chain employs TRBV30 and TRBJ2-3, with D uncertain. The CDR3 loop spans 14 amino acids. Trimming took off 4 bases at V and 5 bases at J, with 16 bases between the two ends. Germline V gene sequence: CDR1 GTSNPN, CDR2 SVGIG (reference sequence).

The chain links TRBV5-1 to TRBJ2-3; TRBD2 matches at 9 bases. The CDR3 runs to 16 residues. CDR1 is SGHRS, CDR2 YFSETQ, per germline. The ends lost 7 bases at V and 2 bases at J; junction bases unmatched: 11. The CDR3 sequence: CASWAPSGDLTDTQYF. In DNA form, the CDR3 reads TGCGCCAGCTGGGCTCCTAGCGGGGACCTCACAGATACGCAGTATTTT.

The chain couples TRBV9 to TRBJ2-7; D is unclear. Trimming took off 4 bases at V and 4 bases at J, with 9 bases between the two ends. The CDR3 covers 12 residues. Germline V gene lookup returns CDR1 SGDLS and CDR2 YYNGEE. CDR3 loop: CASSPLGYEQYF. The CDR3 DNA follows: TGTGCCAGCAGCCCCCTGGGGTACGAGCAGTACTTC.

This chain connects TRBV27 to TRBJ2-2; no clear D. The germline gives CDR1 MNHEY, CDR2 SMNVEV (reference sequence). The CDR3 is 11 residues long. V gave up 0 bases and J gave up 8 bases, with 1 base separating them. Here the CDR3 reads CASSLSGELFF. The CDR3 DNA reads as TGTGCCAGCAGTTTATCTGGGGAGCTGTTTTTT.

This clone was observed a single time. This chain links TRBV7-6 with TRBJ1-3, with D unresolved. The V gene's germline CDR1 is SGHVS and CDR2 FNYEAQ. Trimming removed 5 bases from V and 4 bases from J, with 12 bases in between. The CDR3 contains 14 residues. This CDR3 reads CASSRRGFGNTIYF. Written as DNA, the CDR3 is TGTGCCAGCAGCCGTCGCGGTTTCGGAAACACCATATATTTT.

This chain connects TRBV15 to TRBJ2-5; possible D gene TRBD1, 6 bases. V shed 7 bases and J shed 1 base, with 13 bases lying between them. The germline CDR1 and CDR2 sequences are LNHNV and YYDKDF (reference sequence). CDR3 length equals 14 residues. The CDR3 bases are TGTGCCACCAAGGGGGAATACTTCCAAGAGACCCAGTACTTC. Translation: CATKGEYFQETQYF.

The chain employs TRBV4-1 and TRBJ2-7, with D perhaps given as TRBD1 or TRBD2 (5 bases each). Germline V lookup: CDR1 MGHRA, CDR2 YSYEKL. Trimming took off 2 bases at V and 3 bases at J, with 20 bases between the two ends. The CDR3 consists of 17 residues. The CDR3 DNA is TGCGCCAGCAGCCAAACCCCACTAAGGGGACCAGACTACGAGCAGTACTTC. Protein: CASSQTPLRGPDYEQYF.

The J gene is TRBJ1-1, the V gene TRBV6-5; no reliable D call. V was clipped by 6 bases and J by 0 bases, with 14 bases between them. CDR3 length: 15 amino acids. Looked up from germline, CDR1 is MNHEY and CDR2 is SVGAGI. The CDR3 sequence is CASRPSGEVNTEAFF. The CDR3 DNA reads as TGTGCCAGCAGACCGAGCGGGGAGGTGAACACTGAAGCTTTCTTT.